The present T cell receptor beta chain was sequenced within a study of CD8 T cells in ankylosing spondylitis. Findings of the study overall: Disease-linked clones were CD8+ and relatively rare in peripheral blood. Within ankylosing spondylitis blood, a TCR beta motif made up of seven to nine highly homologous variants appeared to be characteristic. Disease-linked clones were reportedly significantly enriched in matched ankylosing spondylitis synovial fluid.

Quantitative 5'-RACE with molecular barcodes generated TCR beta libraries. TCRdb re-called the 5' RACE reads with MiXCR, one entry per CDR3 protein. The sample lists around 770,000 distinct CDR3 sequences, about 20% seen once, with over 15% in the top ten. This CDR3 has 17 amino acids. The germline CDR1 and CDR2 sequences are LGHDT and YNNKEL (reference sequence). The V segment lost 2 bases and the J segment 2 bases; nucleotides outside the gene matches: 7. This clonotype was recorded a few times. What it binds is unknown. This TCR derives from a male donor with ankylosing spondylitis. Sample: blood, either unsorted or a sorted T cell fraction (not recorded which). The rearrangement links TRBV3-1 to TRBJ2-2, with 8 bases that match TRBD2. In DNA, the CDR3 is TGTGCCAGCAGCCAATATTGGCTAGCGGGCAACACCGGGGAGCTGTTTTTT. Translated, it gives CASSQYWLAGNTGELFF.